A single sample is the source of the 26 T cell receptor beta chains below, sequenced in a study of read filtering for tumor transcriptome and immune sequencing (dated by TCRdb to between 2020 and 2021). TCRdb names Illumina HiSeq 4000 as the instrument used. TCR libraries were constructed from approximately 360 ng RNA using the Immunoverse kit, and molecular barcoded adaptors covering alpha/delta and beta/gamma chains were employed. TCRdb's own reprocessing of the public reads used fastp at Q25 and MiXCR and kept productive beta chains. Rows with a matching CDR3 protein are joined into one entry that keeps the most common DNA and genes. The table for this sample lists 90,000 to 95,000 distinct CDR3 sequences; around a fifth of them were counted only once. The leading ten clones occupy about an eighth of the sample. The sequencing input was a population of CD138-negative cells sorted from bone marrow. The cell subset or site label, read with the paper, signifies: bone marrow mononuclear cells depleted of CD138+ plasma/myeloma cells by negative magnetic selection. The receptor set was obtained from a donor aged 40 or older with multiple myeloma.

The table lists this clonotype with a few counts. The V and J genes are TRBV6-6 and TRBJ2-1; the D gene is possibly TRBD2 (5 bases). The CDR3 runs to 15 residues. Trimming removed 2 bases at V and 8 bases at J, with 16 bases between. Germline lookup yields CDR1 MNHNY and CDR2 SVGAGI (reference sequence). This CDR3 is CASSYLGLARYEQFF. In DNA form, the CDR3 reads TGTGCCAGCAGTTACCTCGGACTGGCACGCTATGAGCAGTTCTTC.

The table lists this clonotype with many counts. The chain uses TRBV5-1 and TRBJ1-1; D gene unclear. Trimming pared 0 bases from V and 1 base from J, leaving 4 bases between. In germline, CDR1 is SGHRS, CDR2 YFSETQ. The CDR3 runs 13 residues. This CDR3 reads CASSLVPNTEAFF. CDR3 bases: TGCGCCAGCAGCTTGGTACCGAACACTGAAGCTTTCTTT.

The genes are TRBV7-2 and TRBJ2-7; D possibly matches TRBD1 or TRBD2 (5 bases each). The CDR3 spans 15 residues. Germline V lookup: CDR1 SGHTA, CDR2 FQGNSA. The ends were cut back, 0 bases at V and 4 bases at J, with 13 bases in the middle. Written as DNA, the CDR3 is TGTGCCAGCAGCTTAGCGAGGGGAGTCCGGTACGAGCAGTACTTC. It encodes CASSLARGVRYEQYF.

The gene calls are TRBV18 and TRBJ2-4; D remains unclear. The CDR3 has 17 amino acids. With 1 base removed from V and 7 bases from J, the gap between germline ends came to 20 bases. Germline loops: CDR1 KGHSH, CDR2 LQKENI. The CDR3 nucleotides are TGTGCCAGCTCACCACGGGATCATACTGAGTTAAGGAACATTCAGTACTTC. Translated, it gives CASSPRDHTELRNIQYF. Full variable domain (remainder filled in from reference TRBV18 and TRBJ2-4): NAGVMQNPRHLVRRRGQEARLRCSPMKGHSHVYWYRQLPEEGLKFMVYLQKENIIDESGMPKERFSAEFPKEGPSILRIQQVVRGDSAAYFCASSPRDHTELRNIQYFGAGTRLSVL.

Ten or more counts support this clonotype. The J gene is TRBJ1-1, the V gene TRBV28, with TRBD1 matching over 7 bases. This CDR3 contains 15 residues. Germline V gene data show CDR1 as MDHEN and CDR2 as SYDVKM. V was pared by 8 bases and J by 2 bases, with 11 bases of the junction left unmatched. The CDR3 DNA follows: TGTGCCAGCGCTGTAGGGGGACAGTTAAACACTGAAGCTTTCTTT. It is translated as CASAVGGQLNTEAFF.

Regarding this clonotype: A read error may explain this, as a much larger clone is one base away. CDR3 coding DNA: TGCGACAGCAGCCAAACCCCTCAGGGGGCAAGGGATGAGCAGTTCTTC. This encodes CDSSQTPQGARDEQFF. V is TRBV4-1 and J is TRBJ2-1; 8 nucleotides agree with TRBD1. This CDR3 is built from 16 residues. Germline lookup yields CDR1 MGHRA and CDR2 YSYEKL.

This clonotype was counted many times. The chain recombines TRBV3-1 with TRBJ1-6; D unresolved. Germline V gives CDR1 LGHDT, CDR2 YNNKEL (reference sequence). This CDR3 has 14 residues. V lost 6 bases to trimming and J lost 10 bases, with 16 bases between them. The CDR3 DNA follows: TGTGCCAGCAGGGACGGACGAGCCGCCTCACCCCTCCACTTT. Residues: CASRDGRAASPLHF.

This clonotype has at least ten counts. The chain couples TRBV7-3 to TRBJ2-1, with D possibly TRBD1 on 6 matching bases. The CDR3 has 12 residues. In germline, CDR1 is SGHTA, CDR2 FQGTGA. Trimming removed 5 bases from V and 7 bases from J, with 9 bases in between. In DNA, the CDR3 is TGTGCCAGCAGCCCGGACAGAAATGAGCAGTTCTTC. Its translation: CASSPDRNEQFF.

This clonotype was picked up many times. This chain links TRBV5-1 with TRBJ2-1, with TRBD2 identical over 13 bases. The CDR3 is made up of 18 amino acids. The germline CDR1 and CDR2 sequences are SGHRS and YFSETQ. Unmatched junction bases numbered 9, after V lost 5 bases and J lost 1 base. CDR3 nucleotide sequence: TGCGCCAGCAGACCCCCGACTAGCGGGGGGAAGTCCTACAATGAGCAGTTCTTC. It translates to CASRPPTSGGKSYNEQFF.

V usage is TRBV14 and J usage is TRBJ1-4, with D possibly being TRBD1 (6 bases). Trimming removed 4 bases at V and 5 bases at J, with 8 bases between. The CDR3 extends over 13 amino acids. CDR1 and CDR2 (germline): SGHDN, FVKESK. CDR3 DNA sequence: TGTGCCAGCAGCCGGGGGCTCAATGAAAAACTGTTTTTT. Its translation is CASSRGLNEKLFF.

This clonotype appeared many times. The chain couples TRBV7-2 to TRBJ2-3, with D unresolved. CDR3 length equals 13 residues. Germline V CDR1 and CDR2: SGHTA, FQGNSA. V was pared by 2 bases and J by 2 bases, with 5 bases between. DNA for the CDR3: TGTGCCAGCAGCTTAACCACCACAGATACGCAGTATTTT. Protein: CASSLTTTDTQYF.

A word on this clonotype: With a much larger clone just one base away, this may be a read error. V is TRBV2 and J is TRBJ2-5; D is perhaps TRBD2 (6 bases). CDR3 length: 16 residues. CDR1 SNHLY and CDR2 FYNNEI come from the germline V gene. Trimming cost V 8 bases and J 3 bases, with 22 bases left between them. The CDR3 sequence is CASGFRPGRGEETQYF. In DNA, the CDR3 is TGTGCCAGCGGCTTTCGACCGGGACGCGGGGAAGAGACCCAGTACTTC. The full variable domain, completed using reference TRBV2 and TRBJ2-5, is EPEVTQTPSHQVTQMGQEVILRCVPISNHLYFYWYRQILGQKVEFLVSFYNNEISEKSEIFDDQFSVERPDGSNFTLKIRSTKLEDSAMYFCASGFRPGRGEETQYFGPGTRLLVL.

This clonotype came up a few times. The chain combines TRBV4-1 with TRBJ1-5; no reliable D call. The V gene's germline CDR1 is MGHRA and CDR2 YSYEKL. Trimming took 4 bases from V and 1 from J, leaving 5 bases between them. The CDR3 is made up of 13 amino acids. This CDR3 reads CASSRLSNQPQHF. For the CDR3, the DNA is TGCGCCAGCAGCCGATTGAGCAATCAGCCCCAGCATTTT.

This clonotype came up many times. This chain links TRBV3-1 with TRBJ1-1; D is ambiguous. The CDR3 consists of 14 residues. Trimming took 6 bases from V and 3 from J, leaving 14 bases between them. Germline CDR1 LGHDT, CDR2 YNNKEL (reference sequence). This CDR3 reads CASSRTDGDTEAFF. The CDR3 region has the DNA TGTGCCAGCAGTCGGACGGACGGGGACACTGAAGCTTTCTTT. Combining the CDR3 with reference TRBV3-1 and TRBJ1-1 gives the whole variable domain DTAVSQTPKYLVTQMGNDKSIKCEQNLGHDTMYWYKQDSKKFLKIMFSYNNKELIINETVPNRFSPKSPDKAHLNLHINSLELGDSAVYFCASSRTDGDTEAFFGQGTRLTVV.

This clonotype has at least ten counts. This rearrangement joins TRBV29-1 to TRBJ1-1, with 8 bases identical to TRBD1. CDR1 is SQVTM, CDR2 ANQGSEA, per germline. This CDR3 contains 14 residues. V lost 7 bases to trimming and J lost 0 bases; unmatched junction nucleotides: 7. CDR3 DNA sequence: TGCAGCGCTTGGACAGGGTCGATGAACACTGAAGCTTTCTTT. Residues: CSAWTGSMNTEAFF.

A remark on this clonotype: At one of its ends the junction is not consistent with the germline gene, which may arise from a read error. The V gene is TRBV28, the J gene TRBJ2-1; D possibly corresponds to TRBD2 (7 bases). Per germline, CDR1 MDHEN and CDR2 SYDVKM. The CDR3 runs 15 residues. DNA for the CDR3: TGTGCCAGCGGTTTGGGGAGGGGGACTGACAATGAGCAGTTCTTC. Its protein is CASGLGRGTDNEQFF.

As regards this clonotype: Possible read error: a much larger clone is one base away. The chain joins TRBV29-1 to TRBJ1-1; D might be TRBD1 (5 bases). The V and J ends lost 3 bases and 6 bases respectively, with 14 bases between them. Germline CDR1 SQVTM, CDR2 ANQGSEA. The CDR3 spans 13 residues. DNA for the CDR3: TGCAGCGTTGACGGGCTTTTGGGGGCTGAAGCTTTCTTT. Translation gives CSVDGLLGAEAFF.

This clonotype was seen at least ten times. This chain links TRBV20-1 with TRBJ2-7; 9 bases match TRBD2. V lost 6 bases, J lost 0 bases, and 6 bases stayed unmatched. The CDR3 loop spans 14 amino acids. Germline values: CDR1 DFQATT, CDR2 SNEGSKA (reference sequence). In DNA form, the CDR3 reads TGCAGTGCACAAAGCGGGGGGAGCTCCTACGAGCAGTACTTC. This translates into CSAQSGGSSYEQYF.

The CDR3 loop reads CASSEGIGPTEAFF. CDR3 bases: TGTGCCAGCAGTGAAGGAATAGGGCCAACTGAAGCTTTCTTT. The V call is TRBV2, the J call TRBJ1-1; D remains unclear. The CDR3 extends over 14 amino acids. Germline loops: CDR1 SNHLY, CDR2 FYNNEI. Trimming removed 1 base from V and 5 bases from J, with 11 bases in between.

Only a few counts were recorded for this clonotype. This sequence joins TRBV20-1 and TRBJ2-3, with unresolved D. CDR1 and CDR2 (germline): DFQATT, SNEGSKA (reference sequence). The CDR3 runs to 15 residues. The V end was cut by 0 bases, the J end by 2 bases, with 12 bases between. The CDR3: CSARDPAKITDTQYF. CDR3 nucleotides: TGCAGTGCTAGAGATCCCGCTAAGATCACAGATACGCAGTATTTT.

This clonotype was seen repeatedly, ten times or more. V and J are TRBV6-6 and TRBJ2-5, with TRBD1 identical over 7 bases. Germline V gene sequence: CDR1 MNHNY, CDR2 SVGAGI (reference sequence). V lost 6 bases, J lost 5 bases, and 9 bases stayed unmatched. CDR3 length equals 14 residues. CDR3 loop: CASSPTGKRETQYF. The CDR3 DNA is TGTGCCAGCAGCCCGACAGGGAAGAGGGAGACCCAGTACTTC.

This clonotype was counted many times. V usage is TRBV12-3 or TRBV12-4 and J usage is TRBJ2-1, with 12 nucleotides matching TRBD1. The CDR3 sequence is 15 residues long. V shed 0 bases and J 8 bases; nucleotides not matched to a gene: 2. The CDR3 sequence is CASSLAGTGGDEQFF. CDR3 nucleotides: TGTGCCAGCAGTTTAGCGGGGACAGGGGGCGATGAGCAGTTCTTC.

In its sample, this clonotype was seen many times. The rearrangement joins TRBV7-9 to TRBJ2-1; 8 bases are a match to TRBD2. Trimming removed 5 bases from V and 8 bases from J; junction bases left unmatched: 11. The CDR3 contains 15 residues. Germline CDR1 is SEHNR and CDR2 is FQNEAQ (reference sequence). CDR3 sequence: CASSQSGGGRYEQFF. The CDR3 DNA follows: TGTGCCAGCAGCCAGTCAGGCGGGGGGCGCTATGAGCAGTTCTTC.

This clonotype was found a few times. At one end, the junction sequence differs from germline, possibly due to a read error. This chain connects TRBV20-1 to TRBJ2-3; 8 nucleotides agree with TRBD2. The germline gives CDR1 DFQATT, CDR2 SNEGSKA (reference sequence). The CDR3 covers 16 residues. This chain's CDR3 is CSARVPAGAITDTQYF. CDR3 bases: TGCAGTGCTAGAGTGCCAGCGGGGGCCATCACAGATACTCAGTATTTT.

A remark on this clonotype: No conserved phenylalanine or tryptophan ends this CDR3, so it is likely a read error. The DNA is left out, because the CDR3 cannot be placed on it with certainty; the CDR3 is given as TCRdb lists it. This chain uses TRBV7-9 with TRBJ2-2; the table's D gene call, TRBD1, was not cross checked with the DNA. The CDR3 spans 16 amino acids, including both terminal residues. The germline CDR1 and CDR2 sequences are SEHNR and FQNEAQ (reference sequence). The CDR3 reads CASSRGGGVDTGELLS.

The sample holds many counts of this clonotype. The chain joins TRBV18 to TRBJ2-5; no definite D call. The CDR3 consists of 17 residues. Germline CDR1 is KGHSH and CDR2 is LQKENI. V was cut by 1 base and J by 9 bases, with 24 bases left in between. The CDR3 DNA follows: TGTGCCAGCTCACCACGAAAGGAATTGGTTACTCTCCCGGCCCAGTACTTC. It yields the protein CASSPRKELVTLPAQYF.